The rows below give T cell receptor beta chains drawn from one sample of a study of OX40 agonist ivuxolimab in advanced cancers. Generated by immunoSEQ multiplex PCR, the TCRdb table keeps only in-frame clones and is missing some. The data hold just under 65,000 clones, with more than 80% observed a single time. The input for sequencing was CD4+ or CD8+ T cells sorted from blood, taken in a trial of the OX40 agonist ivuxolimab. The receptors here all came from an adult with an advanced solid tumor such as melanoma, head and neck, liver or kidney cancer. The conserved cysteine and the conserved F or W are not part of the CDR3 here.

TRBJ1-1	TRBV6-6	ASSFRALNTEAF
TRBJ2-7	TRBV5-1	ASSLYAGDPPEQY
TRBJ1-2	TRBV6-5	ASSYSRFPNYGYT
TRBJ2-2	TRBV5-5	ASSLRGTGRNTGELF
TRBJ1-1	TRBV30	AWGTGMNTEAF
TRBJ2-7	TRBV6-5	ASSLLVRLGEQY
TRBJ2-7	TRBV14	ASRGTGSPTYEQY
TRBJ1-2	TRBV28	ASSLLGGANYGYT
TRBJ2-7	TRBV7-9	ASSLASGIWEQY
TRBJ1-2	TRBV5-4	ASSFRQGYGYT
TRBJ2-2	TRBV12-5	ASGLGPTGELF
TRBJ1-5	TRBV30	AWSAGKGNQPQH
TRBJ2-5	TRBV7-2	ASSLLLAGLQTGTQY
TRBJ2-2	TRBV10-2	ASDGTSLTMNTGELF
TRBJ1-3	TRBV5-4	ASSGGGAGNTIY
TRBJ1-2	TRBV9	ASSVAWRSASYT
TRBJ1-5	TRBV21-1	ASSKRCPLSNQPQH
TRBJ2-1	TRBV11-3	ASSPEGNYNEQF
TRBJ2-1	TRBV7-9	ASSLMASGSNEQF
TRBJ2-3	TRBV6-1	ASSESAVPIPDTQY
TRBJ2-2	TRBV27	ASSLPQTRGGTGELF
TRBJ1-1	TRBV19	ASSIDPGNTEAF